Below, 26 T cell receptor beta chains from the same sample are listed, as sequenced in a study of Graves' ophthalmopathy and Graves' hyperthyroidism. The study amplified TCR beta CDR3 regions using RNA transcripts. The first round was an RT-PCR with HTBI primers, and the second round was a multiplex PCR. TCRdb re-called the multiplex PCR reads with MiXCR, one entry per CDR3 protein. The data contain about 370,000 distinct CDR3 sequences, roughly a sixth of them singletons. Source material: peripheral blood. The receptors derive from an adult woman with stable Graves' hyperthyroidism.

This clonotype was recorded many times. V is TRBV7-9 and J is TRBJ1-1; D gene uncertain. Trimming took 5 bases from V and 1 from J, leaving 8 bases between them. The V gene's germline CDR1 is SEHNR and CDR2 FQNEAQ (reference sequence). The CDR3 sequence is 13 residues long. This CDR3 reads CASSGTENTEAFF. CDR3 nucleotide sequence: TGTGCCAGCAGCGGAACAGAGAACACTGAAGCTTTCTTT.

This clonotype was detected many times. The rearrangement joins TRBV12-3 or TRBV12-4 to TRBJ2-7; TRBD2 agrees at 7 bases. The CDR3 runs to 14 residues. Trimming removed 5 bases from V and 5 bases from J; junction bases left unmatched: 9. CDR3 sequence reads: CASSEAGPLNEQYF. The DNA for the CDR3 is TGTGCCAGCAGTGAAGCGGGACCTTTGAACGAGCAGTACTTC.

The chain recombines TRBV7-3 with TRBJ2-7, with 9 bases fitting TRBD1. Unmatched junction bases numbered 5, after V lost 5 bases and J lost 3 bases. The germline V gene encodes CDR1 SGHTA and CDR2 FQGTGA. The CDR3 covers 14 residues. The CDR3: CASSEGQGYYEQYF. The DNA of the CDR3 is TGTGCCAGCAGCGAGGGACAGGGTTACTACGAGCAGTACTTC.

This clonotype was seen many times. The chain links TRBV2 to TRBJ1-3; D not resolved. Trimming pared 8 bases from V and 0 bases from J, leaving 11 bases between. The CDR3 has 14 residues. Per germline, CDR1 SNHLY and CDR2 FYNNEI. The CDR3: CASHDVDSGNTIYF. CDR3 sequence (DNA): TGTGCCAGCCATGACGTGGACTCTGGAAACACCATATATTTT.

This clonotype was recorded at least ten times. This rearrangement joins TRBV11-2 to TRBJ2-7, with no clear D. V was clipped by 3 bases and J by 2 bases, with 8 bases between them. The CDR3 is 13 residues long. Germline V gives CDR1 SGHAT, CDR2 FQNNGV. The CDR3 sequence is CASSFAITYEQYF. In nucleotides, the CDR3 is TGTGCCAGCAGCTTCGCAATTACCTACGAGCAGTACTTC.

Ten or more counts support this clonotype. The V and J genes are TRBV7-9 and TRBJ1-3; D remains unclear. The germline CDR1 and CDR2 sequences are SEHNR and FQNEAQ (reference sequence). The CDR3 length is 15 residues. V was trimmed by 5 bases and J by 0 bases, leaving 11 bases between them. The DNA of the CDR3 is TGTGCCAGCAGCCCGGACGGCGGCTCTGGAAACACCATATATTTT. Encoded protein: CASSPDGGSGNTIYF.

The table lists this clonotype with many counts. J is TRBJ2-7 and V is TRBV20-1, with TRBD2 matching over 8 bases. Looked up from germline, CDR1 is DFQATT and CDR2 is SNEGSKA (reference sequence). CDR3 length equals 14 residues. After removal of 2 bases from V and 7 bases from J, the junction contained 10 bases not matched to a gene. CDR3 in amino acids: CSARKSGRTVEQYF. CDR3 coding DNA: TGCAGTGCTAGAAAGAGCGGGAGAACGGTAGAGCAGTACTTC.

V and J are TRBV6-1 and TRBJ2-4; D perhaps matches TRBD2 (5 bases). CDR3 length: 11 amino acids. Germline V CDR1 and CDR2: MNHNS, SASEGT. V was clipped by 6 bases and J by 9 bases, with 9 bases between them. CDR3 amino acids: CASRSRGIQYF. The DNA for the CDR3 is TGTGCCAGCAGGTCACGGGGCATTCAGTACTTC.

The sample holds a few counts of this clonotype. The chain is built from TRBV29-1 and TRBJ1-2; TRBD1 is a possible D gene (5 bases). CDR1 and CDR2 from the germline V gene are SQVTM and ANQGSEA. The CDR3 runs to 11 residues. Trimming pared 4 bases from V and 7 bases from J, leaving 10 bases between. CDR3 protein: CSVARDFGYTF. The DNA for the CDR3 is TGCAGCGTTGCCCGGGACTTTGGCTACACCTTC.

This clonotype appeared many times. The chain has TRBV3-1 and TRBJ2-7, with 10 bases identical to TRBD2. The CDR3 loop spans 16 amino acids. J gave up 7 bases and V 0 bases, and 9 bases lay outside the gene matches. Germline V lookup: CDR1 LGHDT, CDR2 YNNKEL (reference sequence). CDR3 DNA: TGTGCCAGCAGCCAAGAGTGGCTAGCGGGAGTAGGGGAGCAGTACTTC. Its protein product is CASSQEWLAGVGEQYF.

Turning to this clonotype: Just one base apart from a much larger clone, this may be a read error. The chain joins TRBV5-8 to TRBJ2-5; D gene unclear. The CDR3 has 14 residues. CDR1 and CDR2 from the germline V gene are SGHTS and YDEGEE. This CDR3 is CASSFRLDEETEYF. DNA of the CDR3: TGTGCCAGCAGCTTCCGGCTAGACGAAGAGACCGAGTACTTC.

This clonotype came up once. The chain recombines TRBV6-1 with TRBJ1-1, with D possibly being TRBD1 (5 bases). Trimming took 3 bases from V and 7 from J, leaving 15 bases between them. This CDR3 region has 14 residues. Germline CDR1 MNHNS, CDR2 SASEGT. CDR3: CASSDSRAWSEAFF. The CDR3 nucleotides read TGTGCCAGCAGTGATTCCAGGGCGTGGAGTGAAGCTTTCTTT.

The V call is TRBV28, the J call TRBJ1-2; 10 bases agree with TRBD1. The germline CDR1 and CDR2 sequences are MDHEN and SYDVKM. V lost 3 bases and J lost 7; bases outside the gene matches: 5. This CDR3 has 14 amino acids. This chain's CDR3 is CASSLPTGGGGYTF. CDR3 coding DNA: TGTGCCAGCAGTTTGCCGACAGGGGGCGGTGGCTACACCTTC.

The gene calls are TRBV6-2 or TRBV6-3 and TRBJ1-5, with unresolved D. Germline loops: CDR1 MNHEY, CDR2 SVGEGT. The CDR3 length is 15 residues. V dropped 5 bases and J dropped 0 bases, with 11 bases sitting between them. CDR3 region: CASSQTENSNQPQHF. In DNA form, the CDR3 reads TGTGCCAGCAGTCAGACCGAAAATAGCAATCAGCCCCAGCATTTT.

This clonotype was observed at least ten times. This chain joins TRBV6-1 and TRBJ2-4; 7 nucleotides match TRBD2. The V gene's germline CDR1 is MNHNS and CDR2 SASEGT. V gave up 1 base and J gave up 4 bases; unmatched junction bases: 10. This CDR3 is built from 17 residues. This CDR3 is CASSEGGWGGRKNIQYF. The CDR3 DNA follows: TGTGCCAGCAGTGAAGGCGGGTGGGGGGGACGGAAAAACATTCAGTACTTC.

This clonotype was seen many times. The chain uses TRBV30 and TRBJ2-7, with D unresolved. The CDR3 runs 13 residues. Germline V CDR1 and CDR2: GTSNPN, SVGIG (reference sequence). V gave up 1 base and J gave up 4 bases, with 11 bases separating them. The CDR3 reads CAWSGQDGYEQYF. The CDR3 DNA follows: TGTGCCTGGAGTGGGCAGGACGGTTACGAGCAGTACTTC.

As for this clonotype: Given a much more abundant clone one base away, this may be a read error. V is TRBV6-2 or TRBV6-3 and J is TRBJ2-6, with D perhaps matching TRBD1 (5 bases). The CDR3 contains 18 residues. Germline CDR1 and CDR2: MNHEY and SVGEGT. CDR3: CASSRLGREDSGAYVLTF. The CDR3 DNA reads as TGTGCCAGCAGTCGTTTAGGGCGTGAAGACTCTGGGGCCTACGTCCTGACTTTC.

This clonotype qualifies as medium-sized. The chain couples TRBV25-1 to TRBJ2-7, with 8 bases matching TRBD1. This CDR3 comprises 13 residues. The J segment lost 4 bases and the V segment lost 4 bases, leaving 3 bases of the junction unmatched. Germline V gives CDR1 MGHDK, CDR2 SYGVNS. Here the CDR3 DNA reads TGTGCCAGCAGTGGACGGGACAGGTACGAGCAGTACTTC. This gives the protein CASSGRDRYEQYF.

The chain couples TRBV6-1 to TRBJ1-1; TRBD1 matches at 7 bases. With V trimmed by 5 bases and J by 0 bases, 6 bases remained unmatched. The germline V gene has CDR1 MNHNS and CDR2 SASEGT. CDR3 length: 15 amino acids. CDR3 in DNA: TGTGCCAGCAGTCCCTGGGACAGTTTGAACACTGAAGCTTTCTTT. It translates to CASSPWDSLNTEAFF.

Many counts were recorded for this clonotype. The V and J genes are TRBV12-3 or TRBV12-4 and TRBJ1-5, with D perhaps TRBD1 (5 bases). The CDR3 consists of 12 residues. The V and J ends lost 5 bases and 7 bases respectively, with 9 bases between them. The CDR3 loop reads CASSDSGQPQHF. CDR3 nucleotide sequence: TGTGCCAGCAGTGACAGTGGGCAGCCCCAGCATTTT.

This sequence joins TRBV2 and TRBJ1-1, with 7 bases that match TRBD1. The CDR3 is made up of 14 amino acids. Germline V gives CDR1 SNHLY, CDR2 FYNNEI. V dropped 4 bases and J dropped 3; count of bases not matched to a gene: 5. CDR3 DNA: TGTGCCAGCAGTGGGACAGGAGGTCACACTGAAGCTTTCTTT. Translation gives CASSGTGGHTEAFF. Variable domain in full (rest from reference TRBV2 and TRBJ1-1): EPEVTQTPSHQVTQMGQEVILRCVPISNHLYFYWYRQILGQKVEFLVSFYNNEISEKSEIFDDQFSVERPDGSNFTLKIRSTKLEDSAMYFCASSGTGGHTEAFFGQGTRLTVV.

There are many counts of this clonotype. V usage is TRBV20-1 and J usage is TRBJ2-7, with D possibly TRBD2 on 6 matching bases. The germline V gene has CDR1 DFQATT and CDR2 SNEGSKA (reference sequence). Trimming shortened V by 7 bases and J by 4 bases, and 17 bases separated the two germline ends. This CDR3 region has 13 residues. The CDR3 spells CSVGRAGTYEQYF. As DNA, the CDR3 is TGCAGTGTGGGTCGAGCGGGCACGTACGAGCAGTACTTC.

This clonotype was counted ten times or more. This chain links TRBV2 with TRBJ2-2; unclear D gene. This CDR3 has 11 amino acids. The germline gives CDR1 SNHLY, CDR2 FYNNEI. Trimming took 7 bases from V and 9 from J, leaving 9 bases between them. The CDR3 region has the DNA TGTGCCAGCAAGGGCGTCTGGGAGCTGTTTTTT. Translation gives CASKGVWELFF.

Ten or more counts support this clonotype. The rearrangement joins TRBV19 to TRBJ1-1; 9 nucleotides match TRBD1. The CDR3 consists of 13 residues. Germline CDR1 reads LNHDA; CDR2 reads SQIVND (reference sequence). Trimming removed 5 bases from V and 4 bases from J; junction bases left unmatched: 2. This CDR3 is CASSVDRGTEAFF. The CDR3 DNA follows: TGTGCCAGTAGTGTGGACAGGGGCACTGAAGCTTTCTTT.

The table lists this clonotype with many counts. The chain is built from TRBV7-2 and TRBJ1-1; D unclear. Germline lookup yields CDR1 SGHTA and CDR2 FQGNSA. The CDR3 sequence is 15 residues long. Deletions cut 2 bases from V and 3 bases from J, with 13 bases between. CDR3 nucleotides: TGTGCCAGCAGCTTACGTTCGGACCTGCACACTGAAGCTTTCTTT. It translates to CASSLRSDLHTEAFF.

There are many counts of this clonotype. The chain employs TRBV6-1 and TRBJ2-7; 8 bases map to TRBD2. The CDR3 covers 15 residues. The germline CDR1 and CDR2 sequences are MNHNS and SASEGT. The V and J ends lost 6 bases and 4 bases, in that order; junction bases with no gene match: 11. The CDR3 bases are TGTGCCAGCAGGGATCGTAGCGGGAAGCTTTACGAGCAGTACTTC. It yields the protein CASRDRSGKLYEQYF.